This T cell receptor beta chain was captured in a study of CD8 T cells in ankylosing spondylitis. From the 5' RACE reads, TCRdb called clonotypes with MiXCR, one entry per CDR3 protein. The profile shows 250,000 to 400,000 distinct CDR3 sequences, 11% of them singletons. This clonotype occurred many times. Its target is not known. Broader study findings: It appeared that ankylosing spondylitis blood was characterized by a TCR beta motif of several highly homologous variants. Reportedly, disease-linked clones are significantly enriched in ankylosing spondylitis patients' matched synovial fluid.

V shed 2 bases and J 5 bases; nucleotides not matched to a gene: 6. The CDR3 totals 14 residues. Per germline, CDR1 DFQATT and CDR2 SNEGSKA (reference sequence). The source is a female donor with ankylosing spondylitis or in good health (not recorded which). Sample: blood, either unsorted or a sorted T cell fraction (not recorded which). This sequence joins TRBV20-1 and TRBJ1-5, with TRBD1 matching 7 bases. CDR3 DNA: TGCAGTGCTAGACAAGCCCAGGGGGATCAGCCCCAGCATTTT. Its translation: CSARQAQGDQPQHF.